This paragraph covers one TCR beta chain sequence. Its target is not known. This sample stems from a study of CD8 T cells in Susac syndrome. Overall study findings and caveats: The study's TCR sequencing and HLA analysis drew on a certain number of individuals. That number was acknowledged as relatively small.

Between the trimmed V and J ends, which lost 5 bases and 4 bases, there was a span of 9 bases. The CDR3 contains 12 residues. In germline, CDR1 is SEHNR, CDR2 FQNEAQ (reference sequence). RNA was extracted with the RNeasy kit, and a quantity of about 0.45 to 1 ug was reverse transcribed using random hexamers. Across 54 Vbeta and 13 Jbeta, TCR beta CDR3 was amplified with immunoSEQ multiplex PCR. MiXCR, applied by TCRdb to the immunoSEQ multiplex PCR reads, yields one record per CDR3 protein. The sample has 70,000 to 100,000 distinct CDR3 sequences, around 96% seen once. The V call is TRBV7-9, the J call TRBJ2-7; no clear D. This clonotype was sampled from a human donor with Susac syndrome. The sequenced material came from CD8+ T cells from PBMCs. The CDR3 is CASSLNEYEQYF. Here the CDR3 DNA reads TGTGCCAGCAGCCTCAACGAGTACGAGCAGTACTTC.